This T cell receptor beta chain was observed in a study of CD8+CD57+ T cells in acquired aplastic anemia. Genomic DNA, serving as template, underwent TCR beta VDJ and CDR3 profiling. TCRdb called the reads again in MiXCR, with one record for every CDR3 protein. The sample records 310,000 or so distinct CDR3 sequences, 45% to 65% being singletons. Previously, flow cytometry had revealed CD8+CD57+ cell expansion in the patients chosen for sequencing. In all patients, the disease was severe acquired aplastic anemia. This receptor was taken from a human donor with aplastic anemia. The sequencing sample was made of sorted CD4+, CD8+, or CD8+CD57+ T cells (not recorded which) from PBMCs.

The CDR3 bases are TGTGCCAGCAGCCCCAGCGCGCAAGAGACCCAGTACTTC. Translated, it gives CASSPSAQETQYF. The chain has TRBV7-7 and TRBJ2-5; no reliable D call. CDR3 length equals 13 residues. Per germline, CDR1 SSHAT and CDR2 FNYEAQ (reference sequence). Trimming took 5 bases from V and 2 from J, leaving 9 bases between them.